This T cell receptor (beta chain) emerged from a study of T-cell reconstitution after alpha-beta-depleted transplantation in children. This clonotype was recorded at least ten times. This CDR3 comprises 14 residues. V lost 3 bases, J lost 4 bases, and 13 bases lay in between. A library of TCRbeta sequences, prepared with unique molecular identifiers, was generated. One entry per CDR3 protein results from TCRdb running MiXCR on the PCR reads. The sample holds approximately 230,000 distinct CDR3 sequences, around 25% seen once. Sequencing was performed on PBMCs, taken before TCRalphabeta/CD19-depleted stem cell transplant. This chain uses TRBV12-3 or TRBV12-4 with TRBJ2-7, with a weak D call TRBD2 (5 bases). The sequence was obtained from a girl under 10 years old with Fanconi anemia, due to receive a stem cell transplant. The CDR3 sequence is CASSFHTTGYEQYF. The CDR3 DNA reads as TGTGCCAGCAGTTTTCACACGACGGGGTACGAGCAGTACTTC.